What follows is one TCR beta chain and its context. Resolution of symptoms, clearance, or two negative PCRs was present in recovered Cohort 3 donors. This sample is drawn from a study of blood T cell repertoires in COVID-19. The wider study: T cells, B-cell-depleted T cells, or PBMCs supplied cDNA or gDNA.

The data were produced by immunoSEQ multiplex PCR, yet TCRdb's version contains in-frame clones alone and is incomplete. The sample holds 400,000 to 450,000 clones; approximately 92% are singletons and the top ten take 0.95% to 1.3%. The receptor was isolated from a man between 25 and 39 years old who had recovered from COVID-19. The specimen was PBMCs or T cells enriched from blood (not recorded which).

This CDR3 is CASSVAPGLAGAIDTQYF. The CDR3 DNA is TGTGCCAGCAGCGTAGCTCCCGGACTAGCGGGAGCGATAGATACGCAGTATTTT. V gene TRBV9 combines with J gene TRBJ2-3, with 13 positions matching TRBD2. Trimming removed 0 bases from V and 5 bases from J; junction bases left unmatched: 9. Germline V gene data show CDR1 as SGDLS and CDR2 as YYNGEE. The CDR3 contains 18 residues. The complete variable domain, with remaining parts taken from reference TRBV9 and TRBJ2-3, reads DSGVTQTPKHLITATGQRVTLRCSPRSGDLSVYWYQQSLDQGLQFLIQYYNGEERAKGNILERFSAQQFPDLHSELNLSSLELGDSALYFCASSVAPGLAGAIDTQYFGPGTRLTVL.